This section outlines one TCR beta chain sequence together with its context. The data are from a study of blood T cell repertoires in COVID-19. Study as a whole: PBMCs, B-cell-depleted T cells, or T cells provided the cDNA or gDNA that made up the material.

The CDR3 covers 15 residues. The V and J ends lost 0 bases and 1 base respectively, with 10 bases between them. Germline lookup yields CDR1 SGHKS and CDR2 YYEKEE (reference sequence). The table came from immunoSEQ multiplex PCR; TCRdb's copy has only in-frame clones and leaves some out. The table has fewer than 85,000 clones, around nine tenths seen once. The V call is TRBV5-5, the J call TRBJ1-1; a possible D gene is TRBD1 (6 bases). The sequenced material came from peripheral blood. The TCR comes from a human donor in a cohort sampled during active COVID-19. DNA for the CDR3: TGTGCCAGCAGCTTGGTATGGACAGCGAACACTGAAGCTTTCTTT. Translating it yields CASSLVWTANTEAFF.